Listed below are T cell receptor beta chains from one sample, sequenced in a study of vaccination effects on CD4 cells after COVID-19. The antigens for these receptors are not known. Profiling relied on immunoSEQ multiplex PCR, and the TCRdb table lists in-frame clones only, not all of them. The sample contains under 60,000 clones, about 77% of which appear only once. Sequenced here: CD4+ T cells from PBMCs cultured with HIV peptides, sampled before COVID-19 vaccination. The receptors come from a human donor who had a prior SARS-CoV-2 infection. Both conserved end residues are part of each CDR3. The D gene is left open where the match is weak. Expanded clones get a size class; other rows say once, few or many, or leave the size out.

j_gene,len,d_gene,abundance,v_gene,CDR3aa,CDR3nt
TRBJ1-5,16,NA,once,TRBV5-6,CASSLGWVGQNQPQHF,TGTGCCAGCAGCTTGGGATGGGTGGGACAAAATCAGCCCCAGCATTTT
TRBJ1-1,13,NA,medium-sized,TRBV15,CATSRKPGAEAFF,TGTGCCACCAGCAGGAAACCAGGGGCTGAAGCTTTCTTT
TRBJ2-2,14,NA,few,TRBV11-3,CASSLGLSTGELFF,TGTGCCAGCAGCTTAGGGTTGAGCACCGGGGAGCTGTTTTTT
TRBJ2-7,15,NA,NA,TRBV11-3,CASSVNRDSSYEQYF,TGTGCCAGCAGCGTCAATCGGGACTCGTCCTACGAGCAGTACTTC
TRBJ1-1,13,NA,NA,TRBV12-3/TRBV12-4,CASRWNLNTEAFF,TGTGCCAGCAGATGGAACCTCAACACTGAAGCTTTCTTT
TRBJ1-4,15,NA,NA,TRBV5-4,CASSPGGAYNEKLFF,TGTGCCAGCAGCCCGGGGGGGGCCTATAATGAAAAACTGTTTTTT
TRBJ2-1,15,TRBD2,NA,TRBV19,CASCERDRDYNEQFF,TGTGCCAGTTGCGAGCGGGATAGGGACTACAATGAGCAGTTCTTC
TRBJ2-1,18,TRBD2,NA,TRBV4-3,CASSPLAGGQSSYNEQFF,TGCGCCAGCAGCCCCCTAGCGGGAGGCCAGAGCTCCTACAATGAGCAGTTCTTC
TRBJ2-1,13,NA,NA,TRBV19,CASSIASIDEQFF,TGTGCCAGTAGTATAGCTAGTATCGATGAGCAGTTCTTC
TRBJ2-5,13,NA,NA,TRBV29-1,CSVEAGPRETQYF,TGCAGCGTTGAAGCGGGGCCTCGGGAGACCCAGTACTTC
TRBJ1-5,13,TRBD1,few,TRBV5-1,CASSRTGGQPQHF,TGCGCCAGCAGCAGGACAGGGGGTCAGCCCCAGCATTTT
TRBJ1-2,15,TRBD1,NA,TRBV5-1,CASSPEPGQGASYTF,TGCGCCAGCAGCCCTGAACCGGGACAGGGGGCGAGCTACACCTTC
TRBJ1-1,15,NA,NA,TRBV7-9,CASSLGVTSSTEAFF,TGTGCCAGCAGCTTAGGGGTCACGTCGTCGACTGAAGCTTTCTTT
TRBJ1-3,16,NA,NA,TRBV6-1,CASSEARSGSGNTIYF,TGTGCCAGCAGTGAAGCGCGGTCAGGCTCTGGAAACACCATATATTTT
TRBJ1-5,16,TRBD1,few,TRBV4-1,CASSPRAGGGNQPQHF,TGCGCCAGCAGCCCCCGGGCAGGGGGCGGGAATCAGCCCCAGCATTTT
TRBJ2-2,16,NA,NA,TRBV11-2,CASSLVMEVWTGELFF,TGTGCCAGCAGCCTGGTAATGGAGGTTTGGACCGGGGAGCTGTTTTTT
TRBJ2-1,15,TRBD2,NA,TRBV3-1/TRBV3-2,CASSPLATSYNEQFF,TGTGCCAGCAGCCCACTAGCGACCTCCTACAATGAGCAGTTCTTC
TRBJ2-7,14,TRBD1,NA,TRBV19,CASSNRDSTYEQYF,TGTGCCAGTAGCAACCGGGACAGTACCTACGAGCAGTACTTC
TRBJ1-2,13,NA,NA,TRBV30,CAWSVFGGNGYTF,TGTGCCTGGAGTGTATTTGGTGGAAATGGCTACACCTTC
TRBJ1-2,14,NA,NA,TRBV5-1,CASSLESDSGGYTF,TGCGCCAGCAGCTTGGAGTCGGACAGTGGGGGCTACACCTTC
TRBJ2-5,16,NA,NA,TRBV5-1,CASSLGARADQETQYF,TGCGCCAGCAGCTTGGGGGCGAGAGCGGACCAAGAGACCCAGTACTTC
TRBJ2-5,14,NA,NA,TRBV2,CASSRLSSQETQYF,TGTGCCAGCAGTAGACTCTCATCTCAAGAGACCCAGTACTTC
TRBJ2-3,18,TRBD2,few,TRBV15,CATSRAPVAGGLADTQYF,TGTGCCACCAGCAGAGCTCCCGTAGCGGGAGGGTTGGCAGATACGCAGTATTTT
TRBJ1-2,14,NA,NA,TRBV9,CASSVATLNYGYTF,TGTGCCAGCAGCGTAGCTACCCTTAACTATGGCTACACCTTC
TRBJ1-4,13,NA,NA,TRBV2,CASGRVTNEKLFF,TGTGCCAGCGGTCGGGTAACTAATGAAAAACTGTTTTTT
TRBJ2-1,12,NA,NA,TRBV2,CASTWGDSSQFF,TGTGCCAGCACCTGGGGGGACAGCTCGCAGTTCTTC
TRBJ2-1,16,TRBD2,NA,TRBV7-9,CASSPLGLAGYNEQFF,TGTGCCAGCAGTCCCCTTGGGCTAGCGGGGTACAATGAGCAGTTCTTC
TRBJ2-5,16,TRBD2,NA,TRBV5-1,CASSLGISGRGETQYF,TGCGCCAGCAGCTTGGGAATTAGCGGGAGAGGAGAGACCCAGTACTTC
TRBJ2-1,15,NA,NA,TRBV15,CATSNWRVLDNEQFF,TGTGCCACCAGCAACTGGCGGGTCCTGGACAATGAGCAGTTCTTC
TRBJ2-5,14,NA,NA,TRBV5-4,CASSWTTTQETQYF,TGTGCCAGCAGTTGGACTACTACACAAGAGACCCAGTACTTC
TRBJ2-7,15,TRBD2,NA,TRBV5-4,CASRRGREDSYEQYF,TGTGCCAGCAGGCGGGGCCGGGAGGACTCCTACGAGCAGTACTTC
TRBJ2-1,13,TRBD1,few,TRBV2,CASSKSSGTGYFF,TGTGCCAGCAGTAAAAGCTCCGGGACAGGGTATTTCTTC
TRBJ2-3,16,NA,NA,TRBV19,CASSSPPGRATDTQYF,TGTGCCAGTAGTAGCCCGCCGGGACGGGCAACAGATACGCAGTATTTT
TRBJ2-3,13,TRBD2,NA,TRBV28,CASGGGVGDTQYF,TGTGCCAGCGGCGGGGGGGTTGGAGATACGCAGTATTTT
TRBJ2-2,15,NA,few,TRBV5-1,CASSPAQGRGGELFF,TGCGCCAGCAGCCCCGCGCAGGGGCGGGGCGGGGAGCTGTTTTTT
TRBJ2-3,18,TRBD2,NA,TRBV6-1,CASSEAVLAGVFSDTQYF,TGTGCCAGCAGTGAAGCAGTACTAGCGGGAGTATTCTCAGATACGCAGTATTTT
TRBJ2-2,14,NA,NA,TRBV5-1,CASSQIESTGELFF,TGCGCCAGCAGTCAAATCGAGAGCACCGGGGAGCTGTTTTTT
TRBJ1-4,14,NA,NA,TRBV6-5,CASSLSATNEKLFF,TGTGCCAGCAGCCTTAGTGCAACTAATGAAAAACTGTTTTTT
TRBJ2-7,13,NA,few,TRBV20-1,CSASVGSSYEQYF,TGCAGTGCTAGTGTCGGGAGTTCCTACGAGCAGTACTTC
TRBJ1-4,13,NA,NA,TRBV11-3,CASRKTGDEKLFF,TGTGCCAGCAGGAAGACTGGAGATGAAAAACTGTTTTTT